The clone carrying this TCR beta chain was seen only a few times. This entry comes from a study of graft-versus-host responses after intestinal transplantation. Across the study: Recipients had multivisceral, liver-intestinal, or isolated intestinal transplants.

The method was immunoSEQ multiplex PCR; TCRdb's version includes in-frame clones alone and lacks a portion of them. The top ten hold approximately 4.9% of the sample, which has 5,500 to 8,500 clones, about 26% seen once. Responder cells labeled with CFSE (around 200,000) were co-plated with irradiated stimulator cells labeled with violet dye (around 200,000). Responder CD3+CD4+ and CD3+CD8+ cells that were proliferating and CFSE-low were sorted after the reaction. This TCR was recovered from a human patient who received an intestinal transplant. Source: alloreactive CD4+ T cells from a mixed lymphocyte reaction culture, taken before intestinal transplant. Described subset: CFSE-low proliferating T cells sorted from roughly 6-day pre-transplant mixed lymphocyte reaction (GvH or HvG direction).

This chain's CDR3 is CASSPRWGREIDTQYF. The CDR3 DNA sequence: TGTGCCAGCTCACCACGGTGGGGACGGGAGATAGATACGCAGTATTTT. The rearrangement uses TRBV18 and TRBJ2-3, with D tentatively TRBD2 (6 bases). This CDR3 contains 16 residues. V was cut by 1 base and J by 5 bases, with 16 bases left in between. Germline CDR1 reads KGHSH; CDR2 reads LQKENI.